Listed here are 28 T cell receptor beta chains from one sample, sequenced in a study of OX40 agonist ivuxolimab in advanced cancers. The protocol was immunoSEQ multiplex PCR, while the TCRdb copy is restricted to in-frame clones and leaves out a portion. The sample includes about 94,000 clones, 91% seen only once; the top ten take 0.81%. Specimen: CD4+ or CD8+ T cells sorted from blood, collected in a trial of the OX40 agonist ivuxolimab. All receptors derive from an adult with an advanced solid tumor such as melanoma, head and neck, liver or kidney cancer.

Comment on this clone: One end of the junction is discordant with germline, which a read error may explain. This sample also contains other DNA sequences that code for the same CDR3. V and J are TRBV10-3 and TRBJ2-7; possibly TRBD2 for D (5 bases). The germline gives CDR1 ENHRY, CDR2 SYGVKD. The CDR3 totals 14 residues. The DNA for the CDR3 is TGTGCCACCAGTCGAGGGTTTACTTCCTACGAGCAGTACTTC. It is translated as CATSRGFTSYEQYF.

CDR3 DNA: TGTGCCAGTAGTATACGCCGAGGGCTAGCGGGAAACGAGCAGTACTTC. Its translation: CASSIRRGLAGNEQYF. V usage is TRBV19 and J usage is TRBJ2-7; 9 bases agree with TRBD2. Germline V gene data show CDR1 as LNHDA and CDR2 as SQIVND (reference sequence). There are 16 residues in the CDR3. Trimming took 2 bases from V and 5 from J; bases not matched to a gene: 10.

The chain couples TRBV10-2 to TRBJ2-3; 13 bases agree with TRBD2. The CDR3 is made up of 16 amino acids. V lost 6 bases, J lost 2 bases, and 5 bases stayed unmatched. The germline V gene encodes CDR1 WSHSY and CDR2 SAAADI. This CDR3 reads CASRRGTSGNTDTQYF. CDR3 in DNA: TGCGCCAGCAGGAGGGGGACTAGCGGGAACACAGATACGCAGTATTTT.

With regard to this clone: Mismatch with germline at one junction end may stem from a read error. The chain is built from TRBV7-7 and TRBJ2-5; the D gene is possibly TRBD2 (5 bases). Germline CDR1 SSHAT, CDR2 FNYEAQ (reference sequence). This CDR3 is built from 15 residues. CDR3 nucleotide sequence: TGTGCTAGCAGCTTAAATTCTGCGGGCCAAGAGACCCAGTACTTC. This translates into CASSLNSAGQETQYF.

The gene calls are TRBV10-3 and TRBJ2-1, with D unresolved. The length of the CDR3 is 17 residues. Per germline, CDR1 ENHRY and CDR2 SYGVKD. Trimming removed 4 bases from V and 1 base from J, with 17 bases in between. The CDR3 here is CAISGGSRSLSYNEQFF. CDR3 nucleotide sequence: TGTGCCATCAGTGGCGGTTCGAGGAGCTTGTCCTACAATGAGCAGTTCTTC.

J is TRBJ1-5 and V is TRBV6-6; unclear D gene. Trimming removed 0 bases at V and 5 bases at J, with 8 bases between. The CDR3 spans 14 residues. Germline lookup yields CDR1 MNHNY and CDR2 SVGAGI (reference sequence). The CDR3 DNA sequence: TGTGCCAGCAGTTACTCCGCCTCCGATCAGCCCCAGCATTTT. Its translation is CASSYSASDQPQHF.

The chain has TRBV19 and TRBJ2-3; either TRBD1 or TRBD2 may fit D (5 bases each). The length of the CDR3 is 17 residues. V was cut by 5 bases and J by 1 base, with 19 bases left in between. The germline V gene encodes CDR1 LNHDA and CDR2 SQIVND (reference sequence). DNA for the CDR3: TGTGCCAGTAGTCTCGCGGCTATCGGGGCGGGCACAGATACGCAGTATTTT. It encodes CASSLAAIGAGTDTQYF.

The V and J genes are TRBV19 and TRBJ2-3, with 12 bases that match TRBD2. V was clipped by 3 bases and J by 9 bases; unmatched bases: 10. This CDR3 contains 16 residues. Germline CDR1 LNHDA, CDR2 SQIVND (reference sequence). The CDR3 is CASSIGITSGRPTQYF. The CDR3 bases are TGTGCCAGTAGTATTGGGATAACTAGCGGGAGGCCCACGCAGTATTTT.

The chain couples TRBV11-3 to TRBJ1-5; D remains ambiguous. The CDR3 covers 12 residues. The germline V gene encodes CDR1 SGHNT and CDR2 YENEEA. Trimming took 6 bases from V and 6 from J, leaving 9 bases between them. As DNA, the CDR3 is TGTGCCAGCAGTTTCTTGTTTCAGCCCCAGCATTTT. It specifies CASSFLFQPQHF.

The V and J genes are TRBV7-2 and TRBJ1-3, with D uncertain. CDR3 length: 17 amino acids. The germline V gene encodes CDR1 SGHTA and CDR2 FQGNSA. V lost 1 base to trimming and J lost 0 bases, with 13 bases between them. Here the CDR3 reads CASSLVAEHRSGNTIYF. DNA of the CDR3: TGTGCCAGCAGCTTAGTCGCGGAACACCGCTCTGGAAACACCATATATTTT.

This clone was seen only once. This chain connects TRBV7-9 to TRBJ2-3, with D tentatively TRBD2 (6 bases). Germline values: CDR1 SEHNR, CDR2 FQNEAQ (reference sequence). V was pared by 4 bases and J by 5 bases, with 19 bases between. This CDR3 has 16 residues. CDR3 nucleotides: TGTGCCAGCAGCTCGGTTTTGTGGGGAGGTAAAGATACGCAGTATTTT. Its translation: CASSSVLWGGKDTQYF.

The chain is built from TRBV4-3 and TRBJ2-7; 8 bases agree with TRBD2. Trimming cost V 4 bases and J 3 bases; bases outside gene matches: 14. CDR1 and CDR2 (germline): LGHNA, YSLEER. The CDR3 runs 17 residues. The CDR3, as DNA: TGCGCCAGCAGCCGGGTTGAAGGGCAGCGGGAGAGCTACGAGCAGTACTTC. Encoded protein: CASSRVEGQRESYEQYF.

The genes are TRBV5-1 and TRBJ1-3; D is undetermined. This CDR3 is 15 amino acids long. V dropped 3 bases and J dropped 4 bases, with 14 bases sitting between them. From germline, CDR1 is SGHRS and CDR2 YFSETQ. CDR3: CASSYGGPQGNTIYF. CDR3 bases: TGCGCCAGCAGCTATGGAGGCCCTCAAGGAAACACCATATATTTT.

The chain couples TRBV7-3 to TRBJ1-1, with no clear D. Trimming removed 5 bases from V and 1 base from J, with 14 bases in between. CDR3 length: 15 residues. Germline V gives CDR1 SGHTA, CDR2 FQGTGA. CDR3 protein: CASSVIPVRNTEAFF. DNA of the CDR3: TGTGCCAGCAGCGTTATCCCCGTAAGGAACACTGAAGCTTTCTTT.

V usage is TRBV12-5 and J usage is TRBJ1-1; maybe TRBD1 (5 bases). CDR3 length equals 14 residues. The germline V and J ends were trimmed by 6 bases and 7 bases, with 18 bases remaining between them. CDR1 and CDR2 (germline): LGHNT, FRNRAP. The CDR3 DNA reads TGTGCTAGTGGCCCCAGTAGACAGTCCGGTGAAGCTTTCTTT. Translating it yields CASGPSRQSGEAFF.

This clone was observed a single time. The rearrangement links TRBV18 to TRBJ2-7, with 8 bases identical to TRBD1. The junction had 3 bases not matched to a gene; V was cut back by 3 bases and J by 2 bases. Germline lookup yields CDR1 KGHSH and CDR2 LQKENI. CDR3 length equals 14 residues. The CDR3 region is CASSPGTGAYEQYF. CDR3 bases: TGTGCCAGCTCACCCGGGACAGGAGCCTACGAGCAGTACTTC. Full variable domain (missing parts from reference TRBV18 and TRBJ2-7): NAGVMQNPRHLVRRRGQEARLRCSPMKGHSHVYWYRQLPEEGLKFMVYLQKENIIDESGMPKERFSAEFPKEGPSILRIQQVVRGDSAAYFCASSPGTGAYEQYFGPGTRLTVT.

This chain uses TRBV11-2 with TRBJ2-2; D not certain. The V end was cut by 5 bases, the J end by 5 bases, with 9 bases between. CDR1 SGHAT and CDR2 FQNNGV come from the germline V gene. The CDR3 contains 13 residues. The CDR3 here is CASSRGRTGELFF. CDR3 sequence (DNA): TGTGCCAGCAGCCGCGGCCGGACCGGGGAGCTGTTTTTT.

In its sample, this clone was seen once. The chain has TRBV4-3 and TRBJ1-1; 7 nucleotides match TRBD1. V lost 4 bases to trimming and J lost 11 bases; unmatched junction nucleotides: 10. CDR1 LGHNA and CDR2 YSLEER come from the germline V gene. The CDR3 spans 13 residues. CDR3 residues: CASSPSGGLWAFF. The CDR3 DNA reads as TGCGCCAGCAGCCCCTCAGGGGGACTCTGGGCTTTCTTT.

This clone is a singleton in its sample. The chain is built from TRBV28 and TRBJ1-5; 7 bases are a match to TRBD1. The CDR3 totals 15 residues. Trimming at V came to 5 bases and at J to 7 bases, leaving 11 bases not matched to a gene. Per the germline V gene, CDR1 is MDHEN and CDR2 is SYDVKM. The CDR3: CASSQTRGALQPQHF. The DNA of the CDR3 is TGTGCCAGCAGTCAAACCAGGGGGGCCTTACAGCCCCAGCATTTT. Variable domain in full (rest from reference TRBV28 and TRBJ1-5): DVKVTQSSRYLVKRTGEKVFLECVQDMDHENMFWYRQDPGLGLRLIYFSYDVKMKEKGDIPEGYSVSREKKERFSLILESASTNQTSMYLCASSQTRGALQPQHFGDGTRLSIL.

The chain recombines TRBV5-6 with TRBJ2-7; 9 bases are shared with TRBD2. Unmatched junction bases numbered 8, after V lost 0 bases and J lost 7 bases. Germline V gene lookup returns CDR1 SGHDT and CDR2 YYEEEE. This CDR3 has 15 amino acids. The DNA of the CDR3 is TGTGCCAGCAGCTTGGCGCCGGGACTAGCTATTGAGCAGTACTTC. It is translated as CASSLAPGLAIEQYF.

This chain connects TRBV19 to TRBJ2-1, with a possible D match to TRBD1 (6 bases). Germline CDR1 LNHDA, CDR2 SQIVND (reference sequence). This CDR3 comprises 17 residues. With 5 bases removed from V and 0 bases from J, the gap between germline ends came to 17 bases. This CDR3 is CASSLAQTGLSYNEQFF. The CDR3 nucleotides are TGTGCCAGTAGTCTGGCCCAGACAGGCCTCTCCTACAATGAGCAGTTCTTC.

The chain is built from TRBV11-1 and TRBJ2-3, with unresolved D. Trimming removed 0 bases from V and 6 bases from J, with 1 base in between. This CDR3 is built from 11 residues. CDR1 and CDR2 (germline): SGHAT, FQDESV (reference sequence). The CDR3 region is CASSLADTQYF. In nucleotides, the CDR3 is TGTGCCAGCAGCTTAGCGGATACGCAGTATTTT.

V and J are TRBV19 and TRBJ2-7, with 7 positions matching TRBD1. Germline V gene sequence: CDR1 LNHDA, CDR2 SQIVND (reference sequence). The CDR3 consists of 14 residues. J was trimmed by 2 bases and V by 3 bases; bases with no gene match: 4. The CDR3 is CASSIVGGPYEQYF. CDR3 coding DNA: TGTGCCAGTAGTATTGTAGGGGGCCCCTACGAGCAGTACTTC.

The chain couples TRBV7-2 to TRBJ2-3, with 8 nucleotides matching TRBD2. V was pared by 2 bases and J by 4 bases, with 8 bases of the junction left unmatched. Germline-derived CDR1 and CDR2 are SGHTA and FQGNSA. The CDR3 runs 16 residues. The DNA of the CDR3 is TGTGCCAGCAGCTTATTTTCGGGAGGGCCGGCAGATACGCAGTATTTT. Its protein product is CASSLFSGGPADTQYF.

This sequence joins TRBV18 and TRBJ1-1; no clear D gene. V was trimmed by 0 bases and J by 2 bases, leaving 10 bases between them. Germline lookup yields CDR1 KGHSH and CDR2 LQKENI. The CDR3 contains 15 residues. CDR3 residues: CASSPPSQRNTEAFF. For the CDR3, the DNA is TGTGCCAGCTCACCACCATCTCAGAGAAACACTGAAGCTTTCTTT.

The chain couples TRBV11-3 to TRBJ2-1; a possible D gene is TRBD2 (6 bases). CDR1 is SGHNT and CDR2 is YENEEA in the germline V gene. The CDR3 is 16 amino acids. Trimming cost V 5 bases and J 0 bases, with 14 bases left between them. CDR3 nucleotides: TGTGCCAGCAGCCCAGTGGGGAGGAGCTCCTACAATGAGCAGTTCTTC. This gives the protein CASSPVGRSSYNEQFF. Drawing the rest from reference TRBV11-3 and TRBJ2-1, the complete variable domain is EAGVVQSPRYKIIEKKQPVAFWCNPISGHNTLYWYLQNLGQGPELLIRYENEEAVDDSQLPKDRFSAERLKGVDSTLKIQPAELGDSAVYLCASSPVGRSSYNEQFFGPGTRLTVL.

The chain combines TRBV7-8 with TRBJ2-3, with 7 bases that match TRBD2. The trim removed 2 bases at V and 0 bases at J, leaving 2 bases unmatched. The germline CDR1 and CDR2 sequences are SGHVS and FQNEAQ. The CDR3 contains 15 residues. As DNA, the CDR3 is TGTGCCAGCAGCTTAAATAGCGGGAGCACAGATACGCAGTATTTT. It translates to CASSLNSGSTDTQYF.

The CDR3 is CASSSGTGTEQETQYF. In nucleotides, the CDR3 is TGTGCCAGCAGCTCCGGAACCGGGACGGAACAAGAGACCCAGTACTTC. This chain connects TRBV11-3 to TRBJ2-5; D is tentatively TRBD1 or TRBD2 (5 bases each). Germline CDR1 reads SGHNT; CDR2 reads YENEEA. The CDR3 has 16 amino acids. V lost 4 bases and J lost 2, with 17 bases in between. The whole variable domain, remainder taken from reference TRBV11-3 and TRBJ2-5, is EAGVVQSPRYKIIEKKQPVAFWCNPISGHNTLYWYLQNLGQGPELLIRYENEEAVDDSQLPKDRFSAERLKGVDSTLKIQPAELGDSAVYLCASSSGTGTEQETQYFGPGTRLLVL.